The rows below give T cell receptor beta chains drawn from one sample of a study of long-term antiretroviral therapy in people with HIV. The protocol was immunoSEQ multiplex PCR, while the TCRdb copy is restricted to in-frame clones and leaves out a portion. The table has approximately 33,000 clones, 70% to 90% seen once; the top ten hold around 3.8%. The sample here was unsorted PBMCs, taken 0.8 years before starting antiretroviral therapy. All receptors come from a man aged 18-30 years with HIV. Each CDR3 is given without its conserved first and last residue. Clone size is stated in some rows and not others, as once, few, many or a class when expanded.

j_gene	abundance	v_gene	CDR3aa
TRBJ2-4	NA	TRBV28	ASSLFRGKNIQY
TRBJ1-2	NA	TRBV4-2	ASSLSGGTYYGYT
TRBJ2-1	NA	TRBV5-4	ASSSPVYNEQF
TRBJ2-2	NA	TRBV19	ASSMAGGVGELF
TRBJ2-2	NA	TRBV4-2	ASSQDQGDGELF
TRBJ2-4	NA	TRBV12-5	ASGLVLGLGNIQY
TRBJ1-6	NA	TRBV5-1	ASSLRRGQGLTPLH
TRBJ2-7	NA	TRBV27	ASSSPGGVLYEQY
TRBJ2-3	NA	TRBV7-9	ASSFRLTGGGDTQY
TRBJ1-5	NA	TRBV19	ASSIDLFGAQDQPQH
TRBJ1-1	NA	TRBV30	AWEGNTEAF
TRBJ1-1	NA	TRBV6-4	ASSAGRGDTEAF
TRBJ1-1	NA	TRBV5-1	ASSLANPNTEAF
TRBJ2-5	NA	TRBV10-3	AISGASQETQY
TRBJ1-1	once	TRBV7-6	ASSLDRGPGVEAF
TRBJ1-4	once	TRBV4-1	ASSQADRGNEKLF
TRBJ2-1	NA	TRBV18	ASSPPGRQANEQF
TRBJ2-2	NA	TRBV13	ASSLVLEPTGELF
TRBJ1-1	NA	TRBV6-1	ASSETRRNAEAF
TRBJ2-7	NA	TRBV12-5	ASGLPGTGKGEQY
TRBJ2-1	NA	TRBV14	ASSQSPYRGKKRTLNEQF
TRBJ1-5	NA	TRBV9	ASSSSRKRMGNQPQH
TRBJ2-1	NA	TRBV5-8	ASSPERNEQF
TRBJ1-4	once	TRBV19	ASSIKAAAELF
TRBJ1-5	NA	TRBV19	ASSIWPPWVNQPQH
TRBJ2-2	NA	TRBV7-8	ASSSGQGRAGELF
TRBJ2-7	NA	TRBV6-5	ASTRRGGGSEQY
TRBJ1-2	NA	TRBV10-3	AISETRADYGYT
TRBJ1-2	NA	TRBV7-2	ASSPQGVLNYGYT
TRBJ2-1	NA	TRBV7-9	ASSQTGTSGRGQF
TRBJ1-4	once	TRBV6-1	ASSRDRGTNEKLF
TRBJ1-2	NA	TRBV4-3	ASSPSSGRGVGGYT
TRBJ1-5	NA	TRBV5-6	ASSLVRDLNQPQH
TRBJ2-1	NA	TRBV29-1	SVRGGNEQF
TRBJ2-5	NA	TRBV28	ASSLSGAGETQY
TRBJ2-2	NA	TRBV9	ASSGGLGASEELF
TRBJ1-3	NA	TRBV5-1	ASSLGGPGNTIY
TRBJ2-3	once	TRBV29-1	SVVGVWGEVTQY
TRBJ2-7	NA	TRBV5-4	ASSAGDRGYEQY
TRBJ1-1	NA	TRBV30	AWDLTGDTEAF
TRBJ2-5	NA	TRBV11-2	ASSLRGRALKETQY
TRBJ1-5	NA	TRBV1	TSSQDEGWEYSNQPQH
TRBJ2-5	NA	TRBV25-1	ASSEGLRETQY
TRBJ2-5	NA	TRBV5-4	ASSSGLAGREQETQY
TRBJ2-7	NA	TRBV5-5	ASSLWGDRSEQY